These 3 T cell receptor beta chains were all obtained from the same sample, sequenced in a study of HIV-infected patients and healthy controls. Alpha and beta constant-region primers primed reverse transcription of about 0.5 ug RNA. Alpha and beta chain libraries were made separately by chain-specific third strand synthesis with multiplexing indices. From the 5' RACE reads, TCRdb called clonotypes with MiXCR, one entry per CDR3 protein. This sample has about 24,000 distinct CDR3 sequences, with under 9% found just once. Whole blood was used without fractionation, so all unsorted peripheral T cells were included. Sequencing was done on a sample of blood. The receptor set was obtained from an adult in good health.

This clonotype was seen at least ten times. The chain is built from TRBV7-9 and TRBJ1-3; 7 bases line up with TRBD1. Germline trimming cut 5 bases from V and 4 bases from J; bases unmatched to any gene: 8. The CDR3 spans 15 residues. The V gene's germline CDR1 is SEHNR and CDR2 FQNEAQ (reference sequence). The CDR3 DNA reads as TGTGCCAGCAGCGTGGGACAGTCGGGCGGAAACACCATATATTTT. It specifies CASSVGQSGGNTIYF.

This clonotype was observed many times. The chain uses TRBV20-1 and TRBJ1-5, with D uncertain. The CDR3 sequence is 15 residues long. The germline gives CDR1 DFQATT, CDR2 SNEGSKA (reference sequence). Trimming took off 4 bases at V and 1 base at J, with 14 bases between the two ends. DNA for the CDR3: TGCAGTGCTATAGTTTTGTCGGGGAGCAATCAGCCCCAGCATTTT. It encodes CSAIVLSGSNQPQHF.

This clonotype has more than one count but fewer than ten. The chain has TRBV20-1 and TRBJ2-1; 8 bases are a match to TRBD2. V lost 1 base and J lost 0; bases outside the gene matches: 2. This CDR3 is 15 amino acids long. Germline assignment: CDR1 DFQATT and CDR2 SNEGSKA (reference sequence). CDR3 DNA: TGCAGTGCTAGAGCGGGAGGGCGCTCCTACAATGAGCAGTTCTTC. Translation: CSARAGGRSYNEQFF.